These 11 T cell receptor beta chains share one sample of origin, sequenced in a study of T-cell reconstitution after alpha-beta-depleted transplantation in children. The library targeted TCRbeta and was prepared with unique molecular identifiers. TCRdb processed the PCR reads anew with MiXCR; each CDR3 protein has one entry. The table records about 580,000 distinct CDR3 sequences, under 25% of them present only once. The sequenced sample was PBMCs, mostly from graft donor cells, obtained 360 days after TCRalphabeta/CD19-depleted stem cell transplant. These receptors were collected from a boy under two years old who had a stem cell transplant for acute myeloid leukemia, so the T cells may come from the graft donor.

V gene TRBV15 combines with J gene TRBJ1-3; D gene uncertain. V lost 3 bases and J 0 bases, leaving 6 bases between the germline ends. Germline loops: CDR1 LNHNV, CDR2 YYDKDF (reference sequence). The CDR3 contains 14 residues. The CDR3 sequence: CATSRSNSGNTIYF. CDR3 nucleotide sequence: TGTGCCACCAGCAGGTCCAACTCTGGAAACACCATATATTTT.

The chain links TRBV29-1 to TRBJ2-2; TRBD1 might be the D (6 bases). V lost 5 bases and J lost 1, with 11 bases in between. Germline V gene sequence: CDR1 SQVTM, CDR2 ANQGSEA. The CDR3 sequence is 14 residues long. The DNA of the CDR3 is TGCAGCGTTCAGGAGACAGGGAACACCGGGGAGCTGTTTTTT. It translates to CSVQETGNTGELFF.

Remarks on this clonotype: This could be a read error, since a much larger clone is one nucleotide away. The chain uses TRBV6-1 and TRBJ2-1, with 11 bases aligning to TRBD1. This CDR3 contains 16 residues. Germline V gene data show CDR1 as MNHNS and CDR2 as SASEGT. Losses at the gene ends were 6 bases for V and 6 bases for J; bases not matched to a gene: 10. CDR3 in amino acids: CASRGVPGQGVNEQFF. The CDR3 coding sequence is TGTGCCAGCAGGGGGGTACCGGGACAGGGGGTCAATGAGCAGTTCTTC.

This clonotype was seen only a few times. The chain has TRBV10-3 and TRBJ2-5; 10 bases are shared with TRBD1. CDR3 size: 15 residues. Germline CDR1 reads ENHRY; CDR2 reads SYGVKD. Losses at the gene ends were 3 bases for V and 5 bases for J; bases not matched to a gene: 6. This CDR3 reads CAISDPGQGMETQYF. As DNA, the CDR3 is TGTGCCATCAGTGACCCGGGACAGGGGATGGAGACCCAGTACTTC.

This clonotype was counted ten times or more. The chain combines TRBV7-2 with TRBJ1-2; D unresolved. CDR1 is SGHTA and CDR2 is FQGNSA in the germline V gene. Deletions cut 4 bases from V and 2 bases from J, with 8 bases between. The CDR3 is made up of 13 amino acids. CDR3 DNA sequence: TGTGCCAGCAGCTCGTATTCAAACTATGGCTACACCTTC. Translation: CASSSYSNYGYTF.

The J gene is TRBJ2-3, the V gene TRBV6-2 or TRBV6-3; 9 bases align to TRBD2. CDR1 and CDR2 from the germline V gene are MNHEY and SVGEGT. The ends lost 2 bases at V and 3 bases at J; junction bases unmatched: 6. The CDR3 runs to 16 residues. In DNA, the CDR3 is TGTGCCAGCAGTTACACGGGCGGGGGGGTTACAGATACGCAGTATTTT. Its protein is CASSYTGGGVTDTQYF.

This clonotype occurred many times. The chain employs TRBV6-5 and TRBJ2-1; TRBD2 is a possible D gene (5 bases). This CDR3 has 13 residues. Trimming stripped 2 bases from V and 10 bases from J, with 12 bases between. The germline CDR1 and CDR2 sequences are MNHEY and SVGAGI. This CDR3 reads CASSYPLGLEQFF. Here the CDR3 DNA reads TGTGCCAGCAGTTACCCCTTAGGACTCGAGCAGTTCTTC.

This rearrangement joins TRBV28 to TRBJ2-7, with D unclear. CDR3 length equals 14 residues. Germline CDR1 is MDHEN and CDR2 is SYDVKM. V was shortened by 5 bases and J by 2 bases, with 13 bases between the two germline ends. The CDR3 region has the DNA TGTGCCAGCAGTAACCGTAACAGTGCCTACGAGCAGTACTTC. Translated, it gives CASSNRNSAYEQYF.

This clonotype was counted between two and nine times. The rearrangement joins TRBV10-3 to TRBJ2-7, with D perhaps matching TRBD1 (6 bases). Per germline, CDR1 ENHRY and CDR2 SYGVKD. The CDR3 is 13 amino acids. The V end was cut by 4 bases, the J end by 2 bases, with 9 bases between. The CDR3 loop reads CAISGQEPYEQYF. The CDR3 coding sequence is TGTGCCATCAGTGGACAGGAACCCTACGAGCAGTACTTC.

The genes are TRBV12-3 or TRBV12-4 and TRBJ2-1; D remains ambiguous. The CDR3 has 15 residues. The V gene lost 5 bases and the J gene lost 6 bases, with 17 bases spanning the gap. CDR3 bases: TGTGCCAGCAGTCCCTCCGGGTTAGGTAGCAATGAGCAGTTCTTC. It translates to CASSPSGLGSNEQFF.

This clonotype was counted only a few times. V usage is TRBV5-1 and J usage is TRBJ2-3; TRBD1 matches at 7 bases. The CDR3 has 15 residues. Germline CDR1 SGHRS, CDR2 YFSETQ. V lost 3 bases to trimming and J lost 4 bases; unmatched junction nucleotides: 8. The CDR3 DNA is TGCGCCAGCAGCTCTCGACAGGGAGTCGCAGATACGCAGTATTTT. It yields the protein CASSSRQGVADTQYF.